This TCR beta chain came from a study of radiation and T cells in renal cell carcinoma (dated by TCRdb to 2020 to 2021). For the wider study: The samples were drawn from a clinical trial, where primary renal cell carcinomas were treated with 15 Gy of stereotactic body radiation therapy and then removed by nephrectomy 4 weeks afterward. In total, some 50 samples underwent TCR beta sequencing: about 26 tumors plus 27 peripheral blood samples. In the 45 to 65 samples combined, some 4 million unique CDR3 nucleotide sequences were found, encoding some 2,500,000 unique CDR3 amino acid sequences. Summary of the overall study and its limitations: No pretreatment tumor biopsies were available, so the baseline intratumoral presence of clonotypes could not be determined. In blood, the top tumor clonotypes increased between baseline and 2 weeks post-radiation and then shrank by 4 weeks, which suggests that tumor-resident clones expanded only transiently. Dynamics of the blood repertoire were not tracked past 4 weeks after treatment. Effects of radiation dose or scheduling on the TCR repertoire could not be addressed with the single-armed trial design.

The germline V gene gives CDR1 as SGHTA and CDR2 as FQGNSA. The CDR3 starts with the cysteine, ends with the phenylalanine, and has 12 residues. Solely the CDR3 DNA is kept, with 36 bases framed from the first base. Between the V and J ends, shortened by 2 bases and 12 bases respectively, the junction contains 11 bases. The sample's time point, from its label and the paper: baseline pretreatment blood. Taken with the paper, the label for treatment or condition translates to: 15 Gy SBRT to primary tumor, nephrectomy 4 weeks later. To follow tumor-enriched clonotypes, serial peripheral blood was collected from radiation-treated patients at baseline and at 2 weeks and 4 weeks after SBRT. Renal cell carcinoma with clear cell pathology was present in all patients. Genomic DNA for TCR sequencing was prepared using the QIAamp DNA Blood Mini Kit (Qiagen). Samples were included in the analyses only if all quality control checks were passed.

About this clone itself: Its recognized antigen is unknown. No base qualities exist here, and no much larger clone lies one base off it.

Following the manufacturer's recommendations, the immunoSEQ kit was used to generate TCR beta libraries from genomic DNA. Library preparation used a first multiplex PCR with proprietary primers, then a second PCR adding unique barcodes, with bead cleanups after each round. A kit-provided positive control reaction and a negative control reaction were included in every sample batch. The final libraries were assessed on an Agilent 4200 TapeStation D1000 ScreenTape, pooled by volume, and quantified by qPCR. An Illumina NextSeq500 fitted with a MidOutput 150-cycle cartridge performed the sequencing, running 156 Read1 cycles and 15 Index1 cycles with the kit's custom primers. The pooled library was loaded at around 1 pM, and approximately 20% PhiX control was spiked in. Turning to the authors' computational methods: Vendor-processed data were analyzed in R, with a clonotype defined as all T cells sharing the same CDR3 nucleotide sequence. For clone abundance analyses, frequencies were normalized to the 10,000 most abundant clones in each sample. Public T cell clones, averaging fewer than five per sample, were removed before analysis. A difference in abundance of at least 32-fold between compartments was used to define tumor-enriched and baseline blood-enriched clonotypes. A beta-binomial differential abundance model was used to identify clonotypes that were expanded or contracted between blood time points. Tumor-blood repertoire similarity was measured with the Baroni-Urbani and Buser coefficient, and group comparisons used two-tailed Wilcoxon tests in R. TCRdb stores this immuneACCESS table with in-frame sequences only. Part of the clones is absent; in the studies checked, under half of the shortfall reflects unresolved V genes, and no reason is known for the rest. That table supplies the V and J calls and clone size; D and trimming were determined from the DNA. The sample table records 55,000 to 65,000 clones; about three quarters of these occur just once. The ten largest make up 6% to 9.5% of the sample.

This TCR derives from a man in his 60s with renal cell carcinoma. The chain joins TRBV7-2 to TRBJ2-1, with the D segment identity uncertain. The sample consisted of blood, taken from a patient whose treatment included radiotherapy and nephrectomy. The CDR3 has the sequence CASSLIPRSQFF. The DNA sequence reads TGTGCCAGCAGCTTAATCCCGAGGTCGCAGTTCTTC.